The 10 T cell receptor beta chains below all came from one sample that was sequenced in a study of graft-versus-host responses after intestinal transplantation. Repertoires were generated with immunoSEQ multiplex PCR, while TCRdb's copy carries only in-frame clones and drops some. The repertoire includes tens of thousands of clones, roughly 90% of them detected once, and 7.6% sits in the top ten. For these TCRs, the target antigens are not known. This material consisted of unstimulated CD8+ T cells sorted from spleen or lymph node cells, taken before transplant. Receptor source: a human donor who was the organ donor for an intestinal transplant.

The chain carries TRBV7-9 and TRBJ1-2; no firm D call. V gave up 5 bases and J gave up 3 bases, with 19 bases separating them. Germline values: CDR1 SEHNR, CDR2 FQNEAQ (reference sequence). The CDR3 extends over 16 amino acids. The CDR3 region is CASSRLLILVDYGYTF. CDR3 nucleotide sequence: TGTGCCAGCAGCAGATTACTCATCCTGGTGGACTATGGCTACACCTTC.

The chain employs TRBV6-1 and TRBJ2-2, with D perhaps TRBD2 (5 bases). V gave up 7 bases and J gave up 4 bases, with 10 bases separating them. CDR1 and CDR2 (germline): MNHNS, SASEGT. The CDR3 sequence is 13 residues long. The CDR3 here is CASTHGVTGELFF. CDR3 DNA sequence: TGTGCCAGCACCCACGGGGTCACCGGGGAGCTGTTTTTT.

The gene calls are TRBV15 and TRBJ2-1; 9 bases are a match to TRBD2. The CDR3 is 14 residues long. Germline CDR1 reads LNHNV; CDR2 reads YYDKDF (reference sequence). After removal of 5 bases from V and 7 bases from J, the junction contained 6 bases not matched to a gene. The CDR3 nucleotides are TGTGCCACCAGCCCGGGACTAGCCTTGAATGAGCAGTTCTTC. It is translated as CATSPGLALNEQFF.

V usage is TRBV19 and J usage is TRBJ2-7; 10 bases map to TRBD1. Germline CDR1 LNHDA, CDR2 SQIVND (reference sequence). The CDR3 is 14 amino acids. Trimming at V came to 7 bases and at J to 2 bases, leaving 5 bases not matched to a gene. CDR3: CASTGGTGAYEQYF. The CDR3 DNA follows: TGTGCCAGTACCGGCGGGACAGGGGCCTACGAGCAGTACTTC.

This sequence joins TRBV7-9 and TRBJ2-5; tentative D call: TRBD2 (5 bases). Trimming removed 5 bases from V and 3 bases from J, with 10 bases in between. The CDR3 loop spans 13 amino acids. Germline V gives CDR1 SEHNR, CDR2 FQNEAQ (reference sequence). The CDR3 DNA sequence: TGTGCCAGCAGCCCCCCCGGGGAAGAGACCCAGTACTTC. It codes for CASSPPGEETQYF.

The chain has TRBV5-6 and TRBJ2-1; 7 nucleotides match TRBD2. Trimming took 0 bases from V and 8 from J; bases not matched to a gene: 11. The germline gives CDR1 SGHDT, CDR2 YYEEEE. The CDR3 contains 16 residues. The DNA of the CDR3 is TGTGCCAGCAGCTTGGTGGTAGCGGGCCCTGGCGATGAGCAGTTCTTC. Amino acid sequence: CASSLVVAGPGDEQFF. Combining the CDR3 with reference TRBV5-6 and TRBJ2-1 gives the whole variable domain DAGVTQSPTHLIKTRGQQVTLRCSPKSGHDTVSWYQQALGQGPQFIFQYYEEEERQRGNFPDRFSGHQFPNYSSELNVNALLLGDSALYLCASSLVVAGPGDEQFFGPGTRLTVL.

CDR3 region: CASSEWTYTDTQYF. The DNA for the CDR3 is TGTGCCAGCAGTGAATGGACTTACACAGATACGCAGTATTTT. The chain combines TRBV2 with TRBJ2-3; TRBD2 is a possible D gene (5 bases). Trimming took off 2 bases at V and 2 bases at J, with 8 bases between the two ends. Germline V gene data show CDR1 as SNHLY and CDR2 as FYNNEI. The CDR3 loop spans 14 amino acids.

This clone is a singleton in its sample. The chain's CDR3 is CASSTTEMANEKLFF. As DNA, the CDR3 is TGTGCCAGCAGTACCACCGAGATGGCTAATGAAAAACTGTTTTTT. The chain joins TRBV6-5 to TRBJ1-4; no firm D call. V was pared by 5 bases and J by 3 bases, with 13 bases between. Per the germline V gene, CDR1 is MNHEY and CDR2 is SVGAGI. This CDR3 has 15 amino acids.

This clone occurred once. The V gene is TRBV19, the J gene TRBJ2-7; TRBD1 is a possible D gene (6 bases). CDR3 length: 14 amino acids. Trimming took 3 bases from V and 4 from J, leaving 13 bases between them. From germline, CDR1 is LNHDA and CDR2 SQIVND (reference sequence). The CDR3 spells CASSIPGQEYEQYF. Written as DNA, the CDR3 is TGTGCCAGTAGTATCCCGGGACAAGAGTACGAGCAGTACTTC.

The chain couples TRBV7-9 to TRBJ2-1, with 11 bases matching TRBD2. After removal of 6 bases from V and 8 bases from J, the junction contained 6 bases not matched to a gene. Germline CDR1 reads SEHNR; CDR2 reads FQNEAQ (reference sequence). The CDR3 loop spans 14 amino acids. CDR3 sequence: CASRVLAGGYEQFF. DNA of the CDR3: TGTGCCAGCAGGGTGCTAGCGGGAGGCTATGAGCAGTTCTTC.